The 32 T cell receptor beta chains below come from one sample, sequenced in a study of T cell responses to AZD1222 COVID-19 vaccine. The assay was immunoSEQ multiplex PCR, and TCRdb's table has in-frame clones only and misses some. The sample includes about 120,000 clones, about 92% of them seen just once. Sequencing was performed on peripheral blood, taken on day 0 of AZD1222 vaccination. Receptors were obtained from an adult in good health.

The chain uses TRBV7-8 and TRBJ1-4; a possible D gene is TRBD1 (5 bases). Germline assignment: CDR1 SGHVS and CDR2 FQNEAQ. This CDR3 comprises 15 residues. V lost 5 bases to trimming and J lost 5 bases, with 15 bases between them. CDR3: CASSPRGALNEKLFF. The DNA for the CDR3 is TGTGCCAGCAGCCCCCGAGGGGCTCTCAATGAAAAACTGTTTTTT.

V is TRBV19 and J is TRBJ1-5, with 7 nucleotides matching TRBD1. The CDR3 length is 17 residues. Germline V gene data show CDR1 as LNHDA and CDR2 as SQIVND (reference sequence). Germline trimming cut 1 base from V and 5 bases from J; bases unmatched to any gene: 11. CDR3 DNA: TGTGCCAGTAGTATAGCTGAGGGGGCGCTTAGGCATCAGCCCCAGCATTTT. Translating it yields CASSIAEGALRHQPQHF.

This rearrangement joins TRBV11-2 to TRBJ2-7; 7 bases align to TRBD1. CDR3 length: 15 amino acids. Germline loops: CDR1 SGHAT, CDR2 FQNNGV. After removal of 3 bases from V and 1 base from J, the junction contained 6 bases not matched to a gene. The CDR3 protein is CASSFNPGQSYEQYF. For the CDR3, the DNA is TGTGCCAGCAGCTTTAATCCGGGACAGTCCTACGAGCAGTACTTC.

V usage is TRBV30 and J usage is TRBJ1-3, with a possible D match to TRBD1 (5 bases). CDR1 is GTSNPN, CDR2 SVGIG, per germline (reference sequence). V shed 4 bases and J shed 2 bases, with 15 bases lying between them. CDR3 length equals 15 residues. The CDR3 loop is CAWMGLFSTGNTIYF. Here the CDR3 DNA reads TGTGCCTGGATGGGGCTGTTTTCGACTGGAAACACCATATATTTT.

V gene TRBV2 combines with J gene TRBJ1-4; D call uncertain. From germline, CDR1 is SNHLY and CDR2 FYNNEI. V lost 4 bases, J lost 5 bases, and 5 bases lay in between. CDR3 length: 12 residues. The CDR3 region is CASSAENEKLFF. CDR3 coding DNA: TGTGCCAGCAGTGCGGAGAATGAAAAACTGTTTTTT.

CDR3 region: CASSFLGQANEKLFF. DNA of the CDR3: TGTGCCAGCAGCTTTCTGGGACAGGCGAATGAAAAACTGTTTTTT. This chain joins TRBV27 and TRBJ1-4, with 8 nucleotides matching TRBD1. Trimming removed 6 bases from V and 5 bases from J; junction bases left unmatched: 8. Germline CDR1 MNHEY, CDR2 SMNVEV (reference sequence). This CDR3 region has 15 residues.

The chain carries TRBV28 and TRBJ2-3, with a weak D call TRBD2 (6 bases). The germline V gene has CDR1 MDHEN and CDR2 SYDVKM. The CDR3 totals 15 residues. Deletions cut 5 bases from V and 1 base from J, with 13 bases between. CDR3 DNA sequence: TGTGCCAGCAGTCTTAGTAGACTAGGCACAGATACGCAGTATTTT. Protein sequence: CASSLSRLGTDTQYF.

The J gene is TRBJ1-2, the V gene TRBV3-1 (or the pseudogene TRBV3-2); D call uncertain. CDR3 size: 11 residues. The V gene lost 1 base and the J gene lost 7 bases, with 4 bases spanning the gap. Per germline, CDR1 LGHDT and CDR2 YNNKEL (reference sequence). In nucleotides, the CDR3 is TGTGCCAGCAGCCAAGTCAGTGGCTACACCTTC. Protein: CASSQVSGYTF.

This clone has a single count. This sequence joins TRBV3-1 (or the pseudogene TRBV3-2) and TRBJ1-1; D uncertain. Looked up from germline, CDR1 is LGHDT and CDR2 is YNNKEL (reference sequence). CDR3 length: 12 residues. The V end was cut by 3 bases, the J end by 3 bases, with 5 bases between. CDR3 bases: TGTGCCAGCAGCCAGGGTTACACTGAAGCTTTCTTT. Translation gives CASSQGYTEAFF.

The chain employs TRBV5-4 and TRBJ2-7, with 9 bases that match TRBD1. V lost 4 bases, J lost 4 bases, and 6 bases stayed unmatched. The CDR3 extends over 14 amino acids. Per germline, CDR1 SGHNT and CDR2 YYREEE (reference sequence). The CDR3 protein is CASSAGTGRYEQYF. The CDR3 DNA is TGTGCCAGCAGCGCCGGGACAGGGAGGTACGAGCAGTACTTC.

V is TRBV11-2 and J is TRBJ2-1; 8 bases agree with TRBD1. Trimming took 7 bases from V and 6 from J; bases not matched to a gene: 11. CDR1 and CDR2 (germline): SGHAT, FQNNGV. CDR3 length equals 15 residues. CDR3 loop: CASTLLDRVINEQFF. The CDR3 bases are TGTGCCAGCACCCTCCTGGACAGGGTTATCAATGAGCAGTTCTTC.

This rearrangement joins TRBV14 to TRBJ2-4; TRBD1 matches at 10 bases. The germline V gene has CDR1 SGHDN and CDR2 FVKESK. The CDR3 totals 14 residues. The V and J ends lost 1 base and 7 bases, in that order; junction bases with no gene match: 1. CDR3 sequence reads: CASSQGTGGNIQYF. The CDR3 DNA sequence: TGTGCCAGCAGCCAAGGGACAGGGGGGAACATTCAGTACTTC.

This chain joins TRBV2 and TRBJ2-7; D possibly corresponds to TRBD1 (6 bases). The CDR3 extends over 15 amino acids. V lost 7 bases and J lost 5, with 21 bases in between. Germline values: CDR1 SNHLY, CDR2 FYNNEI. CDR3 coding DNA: TGTGCCAGCATTACCTCCCAGGGGAAAAGGGACGAGCAGTACTTC. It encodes CASITSQGKRDEQYF.

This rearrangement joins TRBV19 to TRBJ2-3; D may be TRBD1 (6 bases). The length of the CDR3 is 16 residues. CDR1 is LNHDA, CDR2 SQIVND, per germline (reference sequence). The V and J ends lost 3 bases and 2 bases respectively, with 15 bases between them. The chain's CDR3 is CASSIGGGTFTDTQYF. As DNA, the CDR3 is TGTGCCAGTAGTATTGGAGGTGGGACATTCACAGATACGCAGTATTTT.

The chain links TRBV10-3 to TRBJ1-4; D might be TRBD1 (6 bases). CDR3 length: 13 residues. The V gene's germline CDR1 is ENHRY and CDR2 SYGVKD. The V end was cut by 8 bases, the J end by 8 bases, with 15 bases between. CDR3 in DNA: TGTGCCATCCAGACAGGCCCCGAGGAAAAACTGTTTTTT. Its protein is CAIQTGPEEKLFF.

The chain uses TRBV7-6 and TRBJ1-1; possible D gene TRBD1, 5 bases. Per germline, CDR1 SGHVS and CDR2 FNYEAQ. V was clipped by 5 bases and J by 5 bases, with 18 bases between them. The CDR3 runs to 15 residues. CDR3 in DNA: TGTGCCAGCAGCAGCCAGCAGGGAGGGTCTACTGAAGCTTTCTTT. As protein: CASSSQQGGSTEAFF.

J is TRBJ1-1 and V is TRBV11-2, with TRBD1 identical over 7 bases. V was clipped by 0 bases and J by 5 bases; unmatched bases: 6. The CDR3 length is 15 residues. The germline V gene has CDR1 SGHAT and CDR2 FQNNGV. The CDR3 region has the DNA TGTGCCAGCAGCTTAGATTGGACAGGTGGTACTGAAGCTTTCTTT. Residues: CASSLDWTGGTEAFF.

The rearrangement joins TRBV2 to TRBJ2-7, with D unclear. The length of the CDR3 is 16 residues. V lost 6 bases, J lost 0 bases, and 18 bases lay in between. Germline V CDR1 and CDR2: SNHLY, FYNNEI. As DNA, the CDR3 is TGTGCCAGCAGGGCGAGTGCCCTAGAAGTCTCCTACGAGCAGTACTTC. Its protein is CASRASALEVSYEQYF.

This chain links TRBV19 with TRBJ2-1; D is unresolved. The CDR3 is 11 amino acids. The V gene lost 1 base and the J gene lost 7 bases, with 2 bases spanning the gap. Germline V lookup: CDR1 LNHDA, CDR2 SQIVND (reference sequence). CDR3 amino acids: CASSIGNEQFF. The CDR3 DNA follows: TGTGCCAGTAGTATAGGGAATGAGCAGTTCTTC. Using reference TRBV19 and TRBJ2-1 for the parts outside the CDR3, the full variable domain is DGGITQSPKYLFRKEGQNVTLSCEQNLNHDAMYWYRQDPGQGLRLIYYSQIVNDFQKGDIAEGYSVSREKKESFPLTVTSAQKNPTAFYLCASSIGNEQFFGPGTRLTVL.

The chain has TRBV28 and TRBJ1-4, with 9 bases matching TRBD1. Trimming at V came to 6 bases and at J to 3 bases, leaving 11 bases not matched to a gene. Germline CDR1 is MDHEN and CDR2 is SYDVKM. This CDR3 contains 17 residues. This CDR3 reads CASRHSKRTGANEKLFF. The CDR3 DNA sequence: TGTGCCAGCAGGCACTCCAAAAGGACAGGGGCTAATGAAAAACTGTTTTTT.

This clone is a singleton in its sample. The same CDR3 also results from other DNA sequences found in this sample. DNA of the CDR3: TGTGCCAGCAGTTTACGACAGGGTGGCTACACCTTC. It encodes CASSLRQGGYTF. The V call is TRBV28, the J call TRBJ1-2, with 7 bases fitting TRBD1. The CDR3 is 12 residues long. In germline, CDR1 is MDHEN, CDR2 SYDVKM. The trim removed 2 bases at V and 7 bases at J, leaving 1 base unmatched.

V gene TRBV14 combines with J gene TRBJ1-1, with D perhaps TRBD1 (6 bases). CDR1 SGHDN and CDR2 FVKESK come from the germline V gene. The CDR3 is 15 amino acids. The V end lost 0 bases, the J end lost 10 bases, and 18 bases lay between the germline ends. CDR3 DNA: TGTGCCAGCAGCCAAGAGGTGTTTCCCGGGGGCACAGCTTTCTTT. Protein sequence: CASSQEVFPGGTAFF.

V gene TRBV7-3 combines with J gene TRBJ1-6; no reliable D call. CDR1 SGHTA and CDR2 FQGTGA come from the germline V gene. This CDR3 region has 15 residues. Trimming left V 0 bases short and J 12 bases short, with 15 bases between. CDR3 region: CASSLTGPPGRPLHF. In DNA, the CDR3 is TGTGCCAGCAGCTTAACAGGACCGCCTGGGAGACCCCTCCACTTT.

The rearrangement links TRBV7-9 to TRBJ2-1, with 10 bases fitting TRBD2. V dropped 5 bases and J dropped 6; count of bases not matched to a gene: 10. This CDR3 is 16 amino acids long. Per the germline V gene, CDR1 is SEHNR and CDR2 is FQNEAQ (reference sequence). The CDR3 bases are TGTGCCAGCAGCAAGGGACTAGCGCTGTTTCCCAATGAGCAGTTCTTC. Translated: CASSKGLALFPNEQFF.

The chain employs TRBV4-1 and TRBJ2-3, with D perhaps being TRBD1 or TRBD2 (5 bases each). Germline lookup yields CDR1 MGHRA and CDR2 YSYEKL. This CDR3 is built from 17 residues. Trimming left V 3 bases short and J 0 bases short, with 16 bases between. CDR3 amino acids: CASSHLPGTFSTDTQYF. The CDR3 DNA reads TGCGCCAGCAGCCACCTACCAGGGACCTTTAGCACAGATACGCAGTATTTT.

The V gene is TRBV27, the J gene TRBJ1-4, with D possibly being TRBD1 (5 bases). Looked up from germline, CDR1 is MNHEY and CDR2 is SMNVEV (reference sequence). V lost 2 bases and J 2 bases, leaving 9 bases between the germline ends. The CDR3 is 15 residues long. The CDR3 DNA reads TGTGCCAGCAGTTTAGGGGGACCCACTAATGAAAAACTGTTTTTT. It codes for CASSLGGPTNEKLFF.

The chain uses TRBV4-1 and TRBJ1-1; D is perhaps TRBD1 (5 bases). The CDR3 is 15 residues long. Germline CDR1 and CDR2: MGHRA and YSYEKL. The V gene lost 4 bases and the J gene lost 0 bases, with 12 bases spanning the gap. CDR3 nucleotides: TGCGCCAGCAGCCTCCATGGGACGGTGAACACTGAAGCTTTCTTT. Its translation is CASSLHGTVNTEAFF.

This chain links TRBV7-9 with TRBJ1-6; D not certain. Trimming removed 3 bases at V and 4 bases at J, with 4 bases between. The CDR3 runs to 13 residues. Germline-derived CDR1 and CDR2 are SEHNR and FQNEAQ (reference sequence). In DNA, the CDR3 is TGTGCCAGCAGCTTTTCATATAATTCACCCCTCCACTTT. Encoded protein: CASSFSYNSPLHF.

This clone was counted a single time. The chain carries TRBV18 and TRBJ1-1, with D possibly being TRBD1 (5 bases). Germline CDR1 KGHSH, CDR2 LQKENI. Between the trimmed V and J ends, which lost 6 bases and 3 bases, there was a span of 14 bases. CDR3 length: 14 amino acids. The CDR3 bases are TGTGCCAGCTCCCTCAGGGAAGGCGACACTGAAGCTTTCTTT. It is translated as CASSLREGDTEAFF. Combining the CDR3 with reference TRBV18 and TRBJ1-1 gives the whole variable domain NAGVMQNPRHLVRRRGQEARLRCSPMKGHSHVYWYRQLPEEGLKFMVYLQKENIIDESGMPKERFSAEFPKEGPSILRIQQVVRGDSAAYFCASSLREGDTEAFFGQGTRLTVV.

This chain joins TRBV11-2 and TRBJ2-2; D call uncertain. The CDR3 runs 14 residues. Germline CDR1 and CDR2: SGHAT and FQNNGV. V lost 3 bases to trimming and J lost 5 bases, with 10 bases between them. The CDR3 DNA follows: TGTGCCAGCAGCTTTGAGCGAGAAACCGGGGAGCTGTTTTTT. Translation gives CASSFERETGELFF.

DNA of the CDR3: TGTGCCAGCAGCTTCCACTCCGGACAGGTTTCCTACGAGCAGTACTTC. Amino acid sequence: CASSFHSGQVSYEQYF. The chain uses TRBV7-9 and TRBJ2-7; 7 bases match TRBD1. This CDR3 comprises 16 residues. V gave up 3 bases and J gave up 1 base; unmatched junction bases: 9. The germline gives CDR1 SEHNR, CDR2 FQNEAQ (reference sequence).

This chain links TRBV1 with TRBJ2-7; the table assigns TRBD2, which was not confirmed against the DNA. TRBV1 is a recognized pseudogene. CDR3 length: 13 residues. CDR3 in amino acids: CTSSNLEAYEQYF. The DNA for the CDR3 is TGCACCAGCTCAAATCTAGAAGCTTACGAGCAGTACTTC.